This is a list of T cell receptor beta chains from one sample in a study of blood T cell repertoires in COVID-19. The data were produced by immunoSEQ multiplex PCR, yet TCRdb's version contains in-frame clones alone and is incomplete. The sample has 400,000 to 550,000 clones; about 85% are singletons. The sample consisted of PBMCs or T cells enriched from blood (not recorded which). The receptors derive from a woman in her late teens or twenties with acute COVID-19. CDR3s include the opening cysteine and the closing phenylalanine or tryptophan. The D gene is left open where the match is weak. Expanded clones get a size class; other rows say once, few or many, or leave the size out.

clone size: NA; CDR3 length: 17; V gene: TRBV9; J gene: TRBJ2-1; D gene: TRBD2; CDR3 protein: CASSVLGGLAGGNEQFF; CDR3 DNA: TGTGCCAGCAGCGTACTCGGGGGACTAGCGGGAGGCAATGAGCAGTTCTTC
clone size: NA; CDR3 length: 14; V gene: TRBV2; J gene: TRBJ2-2; D gene: NA; CDR3 protein: CASRYEDWTGELFF; CDR3 DNA: TGTGCCAGCAGGTATGAGGACTGGACCGGGGAGCTGTTTTTT
clone size: NA; CDR3 length: 15; V gene: TRBV28; J gene: TRBJ1-2; D gene: NA; CDR3 protein: CASSLEGRLGYGYTF; CDR3 DNA: TGTGCCAGCAGCCTTGAAGGGAGGCTGGGCTATGGCTACACCTTC
clone size: NA; CDR3 length: 14; V gene: TRBV9; J gene: TRBJ2-5; D gene: TRBD2; CDR3 protein: CASSVSGGLETQYF; CDR3 DNA: TGTGCCAGCAGCGTGAGCGGGGGACTTGAGACCCAGTACTTC
clone size: NA; CDR3 length: 14; V gene: TRBV28; J gene: TRBJ2-7; D gene: TRBD2; CDR3 protein: CASSLISSGYEQYF; CDR3 DNA: TGTGCCAGCAGTTTAATTTCTAGCGGATACGAGCAGTACTTC
clone size: NA; CDR3 length: 15; V gene: TRBV27; J gene: TRBJ1-4; D gene: NA; CDR3 protein: CASGTPQGANEKLFF; CDR3 DNA: TGTGCCAGTGGGACTCCCCAAGGGGCTAATGAAAAACTGTTTTTT
clone size: NA; CDR3 length: 15; V gene: TRBV4-1; J gene: TRBJ1-4; D gene: NA; CDR3 protein: CASSSQVSTNEKLFF; CDR3 DNA: TGCGCCAGCAGCTCACAGGTCTCAACTAATGAAAAACTGTTTTTT
clone size: NA; CDR3 length: 15; V gene: TRBV5-1; J gene: TRBJ2-5; D gene: NA; CDR3 protein: CASTADAGAQETQYF; CDR3 DNA: TGCGCCAGCACCGCAGATGCGGGGGCCCAAGAGACCCAGTACTTC
clone size: few; CDR3 length: 14; V gene: TRBV11-1; J gene: TRBJ1-2; D gene: TRBD1; CDR3 protein: CASSSGQGAYGYTF; CDR3 DNA: TGTGCCAGCAGCTCCGGACAGGGCGCCTATGGCTACACCTTC
clone size: few; CDR3 length: 14; V gene: TRBV30; J gene: TRBJ1-6; D gene: TRBD1; CDR3 protein: CAWSDRGENSPLHF; CDR3 DNA: TGTGCCTGGAGTGACAGGGGTGAAAATTCACCCCTCCACTTT
clone size: NA; CDR3 length: 14; V gene: TRBV19; J gene: TRBJ1-2; D gene: NA; CDR3 protein: CASSIMDSYYGYTF; CDR3 DNA: TGTGCCAGTAGTATCATGGACAGTTACTATGGCTACACCTTC
clone size: many; CDR3 length: 16; V gene: TRBV4-3; J gene: TRBJ1-2; D gene: NA; CDR3 protein: CASSPGGSRGVLGYTF; CDR3 DNA: TGCGCCAGCAGCCCCGGGGGGAGCAGGGGCGTACTCGGCTACACCTTC
clone size: NA; CDR3 length: 18; V gene: TRBV5-1; J gene: TRBJ2-2; D gene: TRBD1; CDR3 protein: CASSTHRTGATNTGELFF; CDR3 DNA: TGCGCCAGCAGCACCCACCGGACAGGGGCTACAAACACCGGGGAGCTGTTTTTT
clone size: once; CDR3 length: 15; V gene: TRBV6-5; J gene: TRBJ1-2; D gene: TRBD1; CDR3 protein: CASSYITGGLFGYTF; CDR3 DNA: TGTGCCAGCAGTTACATCACAGGGGGCTTGTTTGGCTACACCTTC
clone size: NA; CDR3 length: 15; V gene: TRBV9; J gene: TRBJ2-2; D gene: NA; CDR3 protein: CASSPRGANTGELFF; CDR3 DNA: TGTGCCAGCAGCCCCCGGGGGGCCAACACCGGGGAGCTGTTTTTT
clone size: NA; CDR3 length: 16; V gene: TRBV28; J gene: TRBJ2-7; D gene: TRBD2; CDR3 protein: CASSSHTSGRIYEQYF; CDR3 DNA: TGTGCCAGCAGTTCCCACACTAGCGGGAGAATCTACGAGCAGTACTTC
clone size: once; CDR3 length: 10; V gene: TRBV3-1/TRBV3-2; J gene: TRBJ2-1; D gene: NA; CDR3 protein: CASSQADQFF; CDR3 DNA: TGTGCCAGCAGCCAGGCTGATCAGTTCTTC
clone size: NA; CDR3 length: 13; V gene: TRBV6-5; J gene: TRBJ2-7; D gene: NA; CDR3 protein: CASSRTYSYEQYF; CDR3 DNA: TGTGCCAGCAGTCGAACCTATTCCTACGAGCAGTACTTC
clone size: few; CDR3 length: 12; V gene: TRBV7-9; J gene: TRBJ1-5; D gene: NA; CDR3 protein: CASQITDQPQHF; CDR3 DNA: TGTGCCAGCCAGATCACCGATCAGCCCCAGCATTTT
clone size: once; CDR3 length: 14; V gene: TRBV7-9; J gene: TRBJ1-2; D gene: NA; CDR3 protein: CASSLPAATYGYTF; CDR3 DNA: TGTGCCAGCAGCTTACCAGCGGCCACCTATGGCTACACCTTC
clone size: NA; CDR3 length: 12; V gene: TRBV28; J gene: TRBJ1-4; D gene: NA; CDR3 protein: CASKRENEKLFF; CDR3 DNA: TGTGCCAGCAAACGAGAGAATGAAAAACTGTTTTTT
clone size: NA; CDR3 length: 16; V gene: TRBV5-4; J gene: TRBJ2-5; D gene: TRBD2; CDR3 protein: CASSKRTSGYQETQYF; CDR3 DNA: TGTGCCAGCAGCAAACGGACTAGCGGATACCAAGAGACCCAGTACTTC
clone size: NA; CDR3 length: 15; V gene: TRBV28; J gene: TRBJ1-3; D gene: NA; CDR3 protein: CASSPPRFSGNTIYF; CDR3 DNA: TGTGCCAGCAGCCCCCCGAGATTCTCTGGAAACACCATATATTTT
clone size: few; CDR3 length: 14; V gene: TRBV7-2; J gene: TRBJ2-5; D gene: TRBD2; CDR3 protein: CASSLSGSRETQYF; CDR3 DNA: TGTGCCAGCAGCTTAAGCGGGAGCCGAGAGACCCAGTACTTC
clone size: few; CDR3 length: 15; V gene: TRBV7-9; J gene: TRBJ2-5; D gene: TRBD1; CDR3 protein: CASSYRDRGQETQYF; CDR3 DNA: TGTGCCAGCAGTTACCGGGACAGGGGGCAAGAGACCCAGTACTTC
clone size: NA; CDR3 length: 14; V gene: TRBV5-6; J gene: TRBJ1-5; D gene: NA; CDR3 protein: CASSLEYSNQPQHF; CDR3 DNA: TGTGCCAGCAGCTTGGAATATAGCAATCAGCCCCAGCATTTT
clone size: NA; CDR3 length: 13; V gene: TRBV2; J gene: TRBJ1-1; D gene: NA; CDR3 protein: CASSEFGRSDAFF; CDR3 DNA: TGTGCCAGCAGTGAATTTGGCAGGTCGGATGCTTTCTTT
clone size: NA; CDR3 length: 14; V gene: TRBV2; J gene: TRBJ2-3; D gene: NA; CDR3 protein: CASSEEGLTDTQYF; CDR3 DNA: TGTGCCAGCAGTGAGGAGGGACTCACAGATACGCAGTATTTT
clone size: NA; CDR3 length: 13; V gene: TRBV19; J gene: TRBJ2-5; D gene: NA; CDR3 protein: CASSWRGRETQYF; CDR3 DNA: TGTGCCAGTAGTTGGAGGGGCAGGGAGACCCAGTACTTC
clone size: NA; CDR3 length: 13; V gene: TRBV5-1; J gene: TRBJ1-1; D gene: NA; CDR3 protein: CASSLVSNTEAFF; CDR3 DNA: TGCGCCAGCAGCTTGGTCTCGAACACTGAAGCTTTCTTT
clone size: NA; CDR3 length: 15; V gene: TRBV27; J gene: TRBJ1-2; D gene: NA; CDR3 protein: CASSPRTFSNYGYTF; CDR3 DNA: TGTGCCAGCAGTCCCAGGACATTTTCTAACTATGGCTACACCTTC
clone size: few; CDR3 length: 15; V gene: TRBV7-2; J gene: TRBJ2-3; D gene: NA; CDR3 protein: CASSLGGPSTDTQYF; CDR3 DNA: TGTGCCAGCAGCTTAGGGGGCCCTAGCACAGATACGCAGTATTTT
clone size: NA; CDR3 length: 15; V gene: TRBV11-2; J gene: TRBJ2-2; D gene: NA; CDR3 protein: CASQSLAVNTGELFF; CDR3 DNA: TGTGCCAGCCAATCACTAGCAGTTAACACCGGGGAGCTGTTTTTT
clone size: NA; CDR3 length: 15; V gene: TRBV10-3; J gene: TRBJ1-3; D gene: NA; CDR3 protein: CAISEARTSGDTIYF; CDR3 DNA: TGTGCCATCAGTGAGGCCAGGACAAGTGGAGACACCATATATTTT
clone size: NA; CDR3 length: 13; V gene: TRBV10-2; J gene: TRBJ1-2; D gene: TRBD1; CDR3 protein: CASSGRGRYGYTF; CDR3 DNA: TGCGCCAGCAGTGGCAGGGGGCGTTATGGCTACACCTTC
clone size: once; CDR3 length: 16; V gene: TRBV9; J gene: TRBJ2-3; D gene: TRBD1; CDR3 protein: CASSVNSQGDTDTQYF; CDR3 DNA: TGTGCCAGCAGCGTAAATAGTCAGGGGGACACAGATACGCAGTATTTT